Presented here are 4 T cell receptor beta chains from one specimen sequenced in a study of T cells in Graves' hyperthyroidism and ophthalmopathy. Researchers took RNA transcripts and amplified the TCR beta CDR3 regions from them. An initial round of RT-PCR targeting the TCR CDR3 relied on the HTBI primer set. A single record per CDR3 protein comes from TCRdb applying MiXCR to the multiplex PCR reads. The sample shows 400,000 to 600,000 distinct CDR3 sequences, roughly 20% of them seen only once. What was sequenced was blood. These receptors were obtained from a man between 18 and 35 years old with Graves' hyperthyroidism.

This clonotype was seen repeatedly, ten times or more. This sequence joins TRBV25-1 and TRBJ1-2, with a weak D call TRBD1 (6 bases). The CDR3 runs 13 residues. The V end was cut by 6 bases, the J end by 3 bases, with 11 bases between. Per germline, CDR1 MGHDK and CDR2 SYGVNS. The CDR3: CASSYREHYGYTF. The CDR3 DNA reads TGTGCCAGCAGCTACAGGGAACACTATGGCTACACCTTC.

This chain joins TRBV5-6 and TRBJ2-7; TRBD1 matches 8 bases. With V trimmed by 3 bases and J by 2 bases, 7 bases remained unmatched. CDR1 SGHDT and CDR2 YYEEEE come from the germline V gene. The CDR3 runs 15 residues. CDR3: CASSYRGTVPYEQYF. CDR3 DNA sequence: TGTGCCAGCAGCTACAGGGGGACAGTCCCCTACGAGCAGTACTTC. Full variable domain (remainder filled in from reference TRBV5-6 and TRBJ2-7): DAGVTQSPTHLIKTRGQQVTLRCSPKSGHDTVSWYQQALGQGPQFIFQYYEEEERQRGNFPDRFSGHQFPNYSSELNVNALLLGDSALYLCASSYRGTVPYEQYFGPGTRLTVT.

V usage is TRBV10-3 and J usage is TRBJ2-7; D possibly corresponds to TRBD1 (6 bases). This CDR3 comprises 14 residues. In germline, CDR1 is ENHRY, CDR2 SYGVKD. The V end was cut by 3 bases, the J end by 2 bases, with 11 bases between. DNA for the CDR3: TGTGCCATCAGTGATGGCAGGGGCCCCTACGAGCAGTACTTC. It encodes CAISDGRGPYEQYF.

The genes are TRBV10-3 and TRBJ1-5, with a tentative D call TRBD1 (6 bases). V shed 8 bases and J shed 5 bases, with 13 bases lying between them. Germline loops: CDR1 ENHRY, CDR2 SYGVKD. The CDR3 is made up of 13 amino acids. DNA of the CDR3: TGTGCCATCGGGGGACAAAAAGATCAGCCCCAGCATTTT. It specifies CAIGGQKDQPQHF.